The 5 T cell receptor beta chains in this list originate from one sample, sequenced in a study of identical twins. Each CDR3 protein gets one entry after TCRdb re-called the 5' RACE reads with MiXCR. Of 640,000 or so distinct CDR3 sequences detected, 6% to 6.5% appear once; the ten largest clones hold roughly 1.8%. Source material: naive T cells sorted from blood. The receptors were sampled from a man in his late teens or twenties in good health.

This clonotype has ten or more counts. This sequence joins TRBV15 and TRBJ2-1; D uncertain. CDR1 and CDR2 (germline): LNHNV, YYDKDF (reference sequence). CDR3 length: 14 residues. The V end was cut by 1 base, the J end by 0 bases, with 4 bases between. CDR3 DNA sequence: TGTGCCACCAGCAGAGGGGTCTCCTACAATGAGCAGTTCTTC. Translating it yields CATSRGVSYNEQFF.

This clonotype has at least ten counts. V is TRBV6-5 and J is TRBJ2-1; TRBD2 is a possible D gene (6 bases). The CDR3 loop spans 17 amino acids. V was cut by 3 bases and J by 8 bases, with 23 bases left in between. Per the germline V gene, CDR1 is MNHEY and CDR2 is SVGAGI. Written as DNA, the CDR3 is TGTGCCAGCAGTTATCGCCTTCAAGAGGGAGGAGAGGATGAGCAGTTCTTC. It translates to CASSYRLQEGGEDEQFF.

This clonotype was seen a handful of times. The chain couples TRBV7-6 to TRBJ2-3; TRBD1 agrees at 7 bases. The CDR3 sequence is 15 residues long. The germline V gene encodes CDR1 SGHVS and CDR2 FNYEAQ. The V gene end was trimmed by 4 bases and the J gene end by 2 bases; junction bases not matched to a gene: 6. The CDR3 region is CASSSETGITDTQYF. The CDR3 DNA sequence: TGTGCCAGCAGCTCCGAGACAGGGATCACAGATACGCAGTATTTT.

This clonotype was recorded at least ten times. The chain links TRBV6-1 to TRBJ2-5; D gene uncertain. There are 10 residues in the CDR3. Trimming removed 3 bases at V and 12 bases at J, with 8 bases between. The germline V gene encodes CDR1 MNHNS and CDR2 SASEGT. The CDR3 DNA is TGTGCCAGCAGTGACTCCTCGAAGTACTTC. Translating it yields CASSDSSKYF.

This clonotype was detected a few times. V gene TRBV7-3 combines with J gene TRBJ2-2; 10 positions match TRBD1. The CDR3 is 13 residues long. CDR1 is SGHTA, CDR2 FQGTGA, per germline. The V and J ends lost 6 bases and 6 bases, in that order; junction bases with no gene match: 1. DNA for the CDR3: TGTGCCAGCAGAGGACAGGGGGCCGGGGAGCTGTTTTTT. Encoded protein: CASRGQGAGELFF.